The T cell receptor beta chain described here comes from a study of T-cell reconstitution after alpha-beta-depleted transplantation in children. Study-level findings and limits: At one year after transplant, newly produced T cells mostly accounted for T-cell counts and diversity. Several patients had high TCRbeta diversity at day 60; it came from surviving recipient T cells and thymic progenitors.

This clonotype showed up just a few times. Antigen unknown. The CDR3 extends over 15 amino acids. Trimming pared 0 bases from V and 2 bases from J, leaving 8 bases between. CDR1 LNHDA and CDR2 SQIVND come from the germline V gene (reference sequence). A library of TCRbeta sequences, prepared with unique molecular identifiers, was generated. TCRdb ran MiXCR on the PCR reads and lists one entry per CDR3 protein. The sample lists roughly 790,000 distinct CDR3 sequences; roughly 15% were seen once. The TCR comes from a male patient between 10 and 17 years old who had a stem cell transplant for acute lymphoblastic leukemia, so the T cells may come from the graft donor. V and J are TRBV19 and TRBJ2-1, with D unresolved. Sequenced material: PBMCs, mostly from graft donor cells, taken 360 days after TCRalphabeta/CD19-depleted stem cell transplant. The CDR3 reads CASSIENPTYNEQFF. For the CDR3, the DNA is TGTGCCAGTAGTATAGAGAACCCTACCTACAATGAGCAGTTCTTC.